The next 15 T cell receptor beta chains were all read from a single sample in a study of blood T cell repertoires in COVID-19. Only in-frame clones appear in the TCRdb table, and some are missing; sequencing was by immunoSEQ multiplex PCR. The sample lists 200,000 to 250,000 clones; around 86% were seen once. The sequenced material came from PBMCs or T cells enriched from blood (not recorded which). These receptors all stem from a woman in her forties with acute COVID-19.

The chain's CDR3 is CASSSDRAPGNTIYF. The CDR3, as DNA: TGTGCCAGCTCATCGGACAGGGCGCCTGGAAACACCATATATTTT. V usage is TRBV18 and J usage is TRBJ1-3; 8 bases agree with TRBD1. This CDR3 has 15 residues. V shed 5 bases and J 2 bases; nucleotides not matched to a gene: 5. Germline V lookup: CDR1 KGHSH, CDR2 LQKENI.

This chain links TRBV28 with TRBJ1-5; TRBD1 agrees at 8 bases. The CDR3 spans 13 residues. J was trimmed by 6 bases and V by 8 bases; bases with no gene match: 6. Germline V gene lookup returns CDR1 MDHEN and CDR2 SYDVKM. The CDR3 sequence is CASQQGVGQPQHF. The CDR3 coding sequence is TGTGCCAGCCAACAGGGGGTGGGTCAGCCCCAGCATTTT.

The V and J genes are TRBV27 and TRBJ1-5; D uncertain. Trimming cost V 5 bases and J 0 bases, with 14 bases left between them. The length of the CDR3 is 16 residues. Per germline, CDR1 MNHEY and CDR2 SMNVEV (reference sequence). The CDR3 sequence is CASSGNPGLSNQPQHF. The CDR3 bases are TGTGCCAGCAGTGGAAACCCGGGTCTTAGCAATCAGCCCCAGCATTTT.

CDR3 nucleotides: TGTGCCAGCAGCTCCTACCAGCGGGAGACACAGACCCAGTACTTC. Protein product: CASSSYQRETQTQYF. The J gene is TRBJ2-5, the V gene TRBV7-9, with TRBD2 matching over 8 bases. V shed 4 bases, J shed 6 bases, and the junction held 10 bases outside the gene matches. This CDR3 is 15 amino acids long. The V gene's germline CDR1 is SEHNR and CDR2 FQNEAQ (reference sequence).

J is TRBJ2-1 and V is TRBV27; no clear D. CDR1 is MNHEY, CDR2 SMNVEV, per germline (reference sequence). The CDR3 sequence is 13 residues long. V was trimmed by 10 bases and J by 0 bases, leaving 10 bases between them. In DNA form, the CDR3 reads TGTGCCACCGCTATCAACTCCTACAATGAGCAGTTCTTC. Translated, it gives CATAINSYNEQFF.

The CDR3 reads CASSVSGGTDTQYF. The CDR3 bases are TGCGCCAGCAGCGTTAGCGGGGGCACAGATACGCAGTATTTT. The rearrangement joins TRBV5-1 to TRBJ2-3; 8 nucleotides match TRBD2. The CDR3 is 14 amino acids. The V gene's germline CDR1 is SGHRS and CDR2 YFSETQ. Germline trimming cut 4 bases from V and 1 base from J; bases unmatched to any gene: 2. Using reference TRBV5-1 and TRBJ2-3 for the parts outside the CDR3, the full variable domain is KAGVTQTPRYLIKTRGQQVTLSCSPISGHRSVSWYQQTPGQGLQFLFEYFSETQRNKGNFPGRFSGRQFSNSRSEMNVSTLELGDSALYLCASSVSGGTDTQYFGPGTRLTVL.

The J gene is TRBJ1-5, the V gene TRBV28; a possible D gene is TRBD1 (5 bases). CDR1 and CDR2 from the germline V gene are MDHEN and SYDVKM. The CDR3 runs to 15 residues. With 3 bases removed from V and 6 bases from J, the gap between germline ends came to 15 bases. CDR3 DNA: TGTGCCAGCAGTTTGGGGGGTAACAAGGCTCAGCCCCAGCATTTT. Translated: CASSLGGNKAQPQHF.

This clone was recorded only once. The chain employs TRBV5-1 and TRBJ2-1; maybe TRBD1 (6 bases). CDR1 and CDR2 from the germline V gene are SGHRS and YFSETQ. The CDR3 is 13 amino acids. V lost 3 bases, J lost 4 bases, and 8 bases lay in between. The CDR3: CASSSDSYNEQFF. CDR3 bases: TGCGCCAGCAGCTCGGACAGTTACAATGAGCAGTTCTTC.

The chain has TRBV9 and TRBJ1-3; D gene ambiguous. The CDR3 runs 16 residues. CDR1 is SGDLS and CDR2 is YYNGEE in the germline V gene. V was shortened by 4 bases and J by 4 bases, with 18 bases between the two germline ends. CDR3 region: CASSPMGGLGGNTIYF. CDR3 in DNA: TGTGCCAGCAGCCCTATGGGAGGGCTGGGAGGAAACACCATATATTTT.

The table lists this clone with a few counts. This same CDR3 is encoded by further DNA sequences in the sample. The V gene is TRBV28, the J gene TRBJ1-2, with 7 bases identical to TRBD1. Germline assignment: CDR1 MDHEN and CDR2 SYDVKM. This CDR3 spans 12 amino acids. V lost 5 bases, J lost 5 bases, and 2 bases stayed unmatched. The CDR3: CASSGTVYGYTF. The CDR3 nucleotides read TGTGCCAGCAGTGGGACAGTGTATGGCTACACCTTC.

This rearrangement joins TRBV19 to TRBJ2-1; D may be TRBD2 (5 bases). The V gene lost 5 bases and the J gene lost 6 bases, with 23 bases spanning the gap. Germline-derived CDR1 and CDR2 are LNHDA and SQIVND (reference sequence). The length of the CDR3 is 17 residues. Written as DNA, the CDR3 is TGTGCCAGTAGTCCCCGACATAGCGCCCTCGGGGTCAATGAGCAGTTCTTC. Translated: CASSPRHSALGVNEQFF.

This chain uses TRBV4-1 with TRBJ2-7; TRBD1 matches 7 bases. V shed 0 bases, J shed 3 bases, and the junction held 5 bases outside the gene matches. CDR1 MGHRA and CDR2 YSYEKL come from the germline V gene. This CDR3 has 15 amino acids. The CDR3 is CASSQDQGDLYEQYF. The CDR3 DNA reads TGCGCCAGCAGCCAAGATCAGGGGGACCTCTACGAGCAGTACTTC.

The rearrangement uses TRBV28 and TRBJ1-1; 9 bases are a match to TRBD1. The V gene end was trimmed by 4 bases and the J gene end by 4 bases; junction bases not matched to a gene: 4. Germline V gene sequence: CDR1 MDHEN, CDR2 SYDVKM. The CDR3 sequence is 14 residues long. This CDR3 reads CASSSTGGVTEAFF. The CDR3 region has the DNA TGTGCCAGCAGTTCTACAGGGGGCGTCACTGAAGCTTTCTTT.

In its sample, this clone was seen many times. The rearrangement links TRBV9 to TRBJ2-1; D ambiguous. The CDR3 runs 12 residues. Trimming removed 1 base at V and 8 bases at J, with 7 bases between. Germline values: CDR1 SGDLS, CDR2 YYNGEE. The DNA for the CDR3 is TGTGCCAGCAGCGTACTTGCAGATGAGCAGTTCTTC. Translated: CASSVLADEQFF.

The CDR3 sequence: CASSLALAGDTGELFF. The DNA for the CDR3 is TGCGCCAGCAGCTTGGCCCTAGCGGGGGACACCGGGGAGCTGTTTTTT. The chain links TRBV5-1 to TRBJ2-2, with 10 bases lining up with TRBD2. The CDR3 totals 16 residues. CDR1 SGHRS and CDR2 YFSETQ come from the germline V gene. The V gene end was trimmed by 0 bases and the J gene end by 3 bases; junction bases not matched to a gene: 2.